The text below deals with one TCR beta chain. CDR1 is SGHNT, CDR2 YYREEE, per germline (reference sequence). The CDR3 is made up of 15 amino acids. J gave up 4 bases and V 4 bases, and 7 bases lay outside the gene matches. Assay used: immunoSEQ multiplex PCR; TCRdb lists only in-frame clones, some missing. The sample records under 70,000 clones, around 94% being singletons. This entry belongs to a study of T cell changes during pregnancy in multiple sclerosis. The source is a female donor with multiple sclerosis, enrolled in a pregnancy study. This chain joins TRBV5-4 and TRBJ1-4, with 7 bases that match TRBD1. Specimen: CD8+ T cells from peripheral blood mononuclear cells, collected after pregnancy. This CDR3 reads CASSKRTGDNEKLFF. The CDR3, as DNA: TGTGCCAGCAGCAAACGCACAGGGGATAATGAAAAACTGTTTTTT.